This T cell receptor (beta chain) originates from a study of blood T cell repertoires in COVID-19. Up to 2 weeks before entering the study, exposed participants had met a COVID-19 case. The protocol was immunoSEQ multiplex PCR, while the TCRdb copy is restricted to in-frame clones and leaves out a portion. The profile covers about 250,000 clones, with more than 75% appearing a single time and more than 6.5% taken by the ten largest. Deletions cut 4 bases from V and 1 base from J, with 14 bases between. The CDR3 runs to 16 residues. Per germline, CDR1 LGHDT and CDR2 YNNKEL (reference sequence). This receptor was obtained from a woman between 45 and 60 years old who had been exposed to COVID-19. Sample: PBMCs or T cells enriched from blood (not recorded which). The genes are TRBV3-1 (or the pseudogene TRBV3-2) and TRBJ1-3; no reliable D call. This CDR3 is CASSPLPEVSGNTIYF. The CDR3 bases are TGTGCCAGCAGCCCCCTCCCGGAGGTTTCTGGAAACACCATATATTTT.